The present T cell receptor (beta chain) was sequenced within a study of blood T cell repertoires in COVID-19. The protocol was immunoSEQ multiplex PCR, while the TCRdb copy is restricted to in-frame clones and leaves out a portion. The data hold 110,000 to 150,000 clones, with approximately 83% observed a single time. The ends were cut back, 2 bases at V and 9 bases at J, with 8 bases in the middle. The length of the CDR3 is 13 residues. Looked up from germline, CDR1 is SGHTA and CDR2 is FQGTGA. The J gene is TRBJ1-6, the V gene TRBV7-3; D not resolved. The sequence was obtained from a man in his fifties who had recovered from COVID-19. Sequenced material: PBMCs or T cells enriched from blood (not recorded which). CDR3 nucleotide sequence: TGTGCCAGCAGCTTAGCCGAGTTTTCACCCCTCCACTTT. Amino acid sequence: CASSLAEFSPLHF.